This TCR beta chain was identified during a study of T cells expressing NK-cell markers. TCRdb derives one entry per CDR3 protein from the 5' RACE reads, leaving out DNA. The repertoire table contains about 260,000 distinct CDR3 sequences. The CDR3 has 16 amino acids. CDR1 is KGHSH and CDR2 is LQKENI in the germline V gene. The sample was blood T cells: a sorted CD56 or NKG2C T cell subset, CD4+ or CD8+ T cells, or bulk PBMC T cells (not recorded which). V is TRBV18 and J is TRBJ2-3; TCRdb gives TRBD2 as the D gene, but with no DNA this cannot be confirmed. This sequence was found in a man aged 18 to 30 in good health. The CDR3 region is CASSPPGAGVTDTQYF.